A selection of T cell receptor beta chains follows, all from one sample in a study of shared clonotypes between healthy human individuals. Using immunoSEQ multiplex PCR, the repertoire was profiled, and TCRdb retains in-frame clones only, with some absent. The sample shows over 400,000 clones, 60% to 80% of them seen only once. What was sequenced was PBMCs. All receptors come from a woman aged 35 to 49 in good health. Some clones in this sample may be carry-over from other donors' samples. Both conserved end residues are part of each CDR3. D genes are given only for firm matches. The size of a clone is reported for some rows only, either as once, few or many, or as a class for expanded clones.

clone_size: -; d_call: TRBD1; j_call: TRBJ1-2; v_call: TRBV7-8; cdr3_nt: TGTGCCAGCAGCTCCCAGACAGGGCGGGATGGCTACACCTTC; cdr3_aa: CASSSQTGRDGYTF
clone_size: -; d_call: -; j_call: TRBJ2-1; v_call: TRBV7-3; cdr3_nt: TGTGCCAGCAGCTTAGAAGGTGTCGGTGAGCAGTTCTTC; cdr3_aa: CASSLEGVGEQFF
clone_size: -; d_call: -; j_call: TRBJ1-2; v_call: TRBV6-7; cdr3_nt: TGTGCCAGCAGTTACTCGACCGGGTGGCTGTACGGCTACACCTTC; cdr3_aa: CASSYSTGWLYGYTF
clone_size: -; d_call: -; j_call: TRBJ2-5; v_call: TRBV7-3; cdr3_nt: TGTGCCAGCAGCTTAAGAGGGAGTTCTCAAGAGACCCAGTACTTC; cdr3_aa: CASSLRGSSQETQYF
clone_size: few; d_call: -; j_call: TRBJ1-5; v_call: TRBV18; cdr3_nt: TGTGCCAGCTCATCCGGGCTGGATCAGCCCCAGCATTTT; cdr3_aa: CASSSGLDQPQHF
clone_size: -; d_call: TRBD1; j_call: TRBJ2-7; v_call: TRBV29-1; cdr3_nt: TGCAGCTTCCAGGGGGTTGGTTACGAGCAGTACTTC; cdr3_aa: CSFQGVGYEQYF
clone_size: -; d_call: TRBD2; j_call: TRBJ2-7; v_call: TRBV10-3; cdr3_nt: TGTGCCATCAGCGAGCGGGAGGGCGTGCACGAGCAGTACTTC; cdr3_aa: CAISEREGVHEQYF
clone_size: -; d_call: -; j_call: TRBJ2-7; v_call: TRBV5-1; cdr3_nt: TGCGCCAGCAGCTTGCAGGGTAACCCCGAGTACCGCGAGCAGTACTTC; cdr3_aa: CASSLQGNPEYREQYF
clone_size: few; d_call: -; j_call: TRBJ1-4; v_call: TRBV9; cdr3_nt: TGTGCCAGCAGCACAACCGGGAGTTCCGAAAAACTGTTTTTT; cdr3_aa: CASSTTGSSEKLFF
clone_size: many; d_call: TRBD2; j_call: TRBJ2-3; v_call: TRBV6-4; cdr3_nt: TGTGCCAGCAGTGACGAGGGCGGGAGCGGCACAGATACGCAGTATTTT; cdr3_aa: CASSDEGGSGTDTQYF
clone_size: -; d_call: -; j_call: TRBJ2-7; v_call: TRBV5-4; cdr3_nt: TGTGCCAGCAGCTTGAGGCAGGCCGTGACCTACGAGCAGTACTTC; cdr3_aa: CASSLRQAVTYEQYF
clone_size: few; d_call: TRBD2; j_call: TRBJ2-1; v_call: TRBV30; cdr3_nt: TGTGCCTGGTGCAGCGGGGTTAATGGGGCGGAGCAGTTCTTC; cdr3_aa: CAWCSGVNGAEQFF
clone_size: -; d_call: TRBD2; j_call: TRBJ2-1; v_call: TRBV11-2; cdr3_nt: TGTGCCAGCAGCCACGGTCTAGCGGACTTCAATGAGCAGTTCTTC; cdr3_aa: CASSHGLADFNEQFF
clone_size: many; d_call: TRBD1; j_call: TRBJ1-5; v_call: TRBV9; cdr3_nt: TGTGCCAGCAGCGTAGGAGGGGGCGGTCAGCCCCAGCATTTT; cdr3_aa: CASSVGGGGQPQHF
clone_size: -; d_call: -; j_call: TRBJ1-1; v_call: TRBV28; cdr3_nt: TGTGCCAGCAGTTCACGGGACACTGAAGCTTTCTTT; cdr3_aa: CASSSRDTEAFF
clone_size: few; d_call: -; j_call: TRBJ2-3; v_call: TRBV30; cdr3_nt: TGTGCCTGCTCGCGCCGAGATACGCAGTATTTT; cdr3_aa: CACSRRDTQYF
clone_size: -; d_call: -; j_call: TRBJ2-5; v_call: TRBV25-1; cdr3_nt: TGTGCCAGCAGTGAATTAAGTACAGAGACCCAGTACTTC; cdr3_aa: CASSELSTETQYF
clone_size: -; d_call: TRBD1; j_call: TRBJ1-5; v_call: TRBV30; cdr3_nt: TGTGCCTGGAGTGCGGGACAGGGGAATCAGCCCCAGCATTTT; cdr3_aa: CAWSAGQGNQPQHF
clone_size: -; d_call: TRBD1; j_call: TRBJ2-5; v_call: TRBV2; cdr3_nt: TGTGCCACCAACTGGGACAGGGTAGAGACCCAGTACTTC; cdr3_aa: CATNWDRVETQYF
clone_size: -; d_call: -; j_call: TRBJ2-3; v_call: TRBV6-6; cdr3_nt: TGTGCCAGCAGGTATCAACAGGGCACAGATACGCAGTATTTT; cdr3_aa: CASRYQQGTDTQYF
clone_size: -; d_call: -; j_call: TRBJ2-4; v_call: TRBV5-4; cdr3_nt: TGTGCCAGCAGCATGGCGGGGTCCAAAAACATTCAGTACTTC; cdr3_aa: CASSMAGSKNIQYF
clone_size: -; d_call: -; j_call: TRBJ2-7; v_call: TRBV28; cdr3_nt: TGTGCCAGCAGCGGCCCCTCCTGGCACTACGAGCAGTACTTC; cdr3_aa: CASSGPSWHYEQYF
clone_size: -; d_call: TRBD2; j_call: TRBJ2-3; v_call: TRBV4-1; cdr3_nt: TGCGCCAGCAGCCAAGATCCTAGCGGGAGGACAGATACGCAGTATTTT; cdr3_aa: CASSQDPSGRTDTQYF
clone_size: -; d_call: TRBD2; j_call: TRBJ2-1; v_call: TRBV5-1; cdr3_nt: TGCGCCAGCTCAATCAGACTAGCCCACAATGAGCAGTTCTTC; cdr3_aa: CASSIRLAHNEQFF
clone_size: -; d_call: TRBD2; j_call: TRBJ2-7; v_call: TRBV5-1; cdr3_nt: TGCGCCAGCAGCGTAGGCGGACTAGCGGGATCAAGAACCTACGAGCAGTACTTC; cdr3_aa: CASSVGGLAGSRTYEQYF
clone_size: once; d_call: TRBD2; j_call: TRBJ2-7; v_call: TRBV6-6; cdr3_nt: TGTGCCAGCGGGAGGGTTTCCCCTCCCGAGCAGTACTTC; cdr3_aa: CASGRVSPPEQYF
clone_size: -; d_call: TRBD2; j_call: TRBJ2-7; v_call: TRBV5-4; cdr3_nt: TGTGCCAGCAGCCTCACCGGGACTAGCTCCTACGAGCAGTACTTC; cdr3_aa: CASSLTGTSSYEQYF